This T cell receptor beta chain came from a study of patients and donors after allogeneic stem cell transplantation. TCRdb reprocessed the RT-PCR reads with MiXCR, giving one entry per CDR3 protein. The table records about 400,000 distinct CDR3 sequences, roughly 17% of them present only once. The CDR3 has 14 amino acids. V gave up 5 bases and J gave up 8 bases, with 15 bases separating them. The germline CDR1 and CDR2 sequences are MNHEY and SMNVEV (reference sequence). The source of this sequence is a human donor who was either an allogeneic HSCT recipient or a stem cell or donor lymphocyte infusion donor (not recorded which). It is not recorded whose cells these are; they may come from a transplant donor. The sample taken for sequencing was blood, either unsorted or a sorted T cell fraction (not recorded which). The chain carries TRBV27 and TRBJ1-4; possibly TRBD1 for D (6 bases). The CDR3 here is CASSPGAQGEKLFF. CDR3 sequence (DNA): TGTGCCAGCAGTCCGGGGGCGCAGGGCGAAAAACTGTTTTTT.